The 5 T cell receptor beta chains below come from one sample, sequenced in a study of CD8+ T cells in alopecia areata. The authors extracted RNA and reverse transcribed it into cDNA as the sequencing template. The repertoire was sequenced with immunoSEQ multiplex PCR; TCRdb's copy has only in-frame clones and lacks some. Among 110,000 to 150,000 clones listed, around two thirds were seen once. Sample: CD8+ T cells sorted from blood. The receptor set was obtained from a human donor in good health.

V usage is TRBV29-1 and J usage is TRBJ2-1, with D uncertain. Trimming stripped 3 bases from V and 2 bases from J, with 8 bases between. The CDR3 covers 13 residues. The germline V gene encodes CDR1 SQVTM and CDR2 ANQGSEA. The CDR3 loop reads CSVDGMAYNEQFF. The DNA for the CDR3 is TGCAGCGTTGATGGGATGGCCTACAATGAGCAGTTCTTC.

This clone was seen a few times. Germline is not matched at one junction end, which may reflect a read error. The rearrangement joins TRBV6-1 to TRBJ2-1; TRBD2 agrees at 7 bases. The CDR3 is 16 residues long. Germline CDR1 reads MNHNS; CDR2 reads SASEGT. The CDR3 nucleotides are TGTGCCATCAGTGAGTCGATCTCTAGCGGCTACAATGAGCAGTTCTTC. This encodes CAISESISSGYNEQFF.

This clone appeared a few times. V gene TRBV21-1 combines with J gene TRBJ2-5; the D segment call TRBD1 is taken from the table without a DNA check. TRBV21-1 is given as a pseudogene. The length of the CDR3 is 16 residues. The CDR3 DNA reads as TGTGCCAGCAGCAAAGCCGGACAGGGTTCGGGTGAGACCCAGTACTTC. Its protein is CASSKAGQGSGETQYF.

The chain uses TRBV7-8 and TRBJ2-7; D possibly corresponds to TRBD2 (6 bases). Trimming left V 5 bases short and J 1 base short, with 15 bases between. This CDR3 has 15 residues. Germline CDR1 SGHVS, CDR2 FQNEAQ. The CDR3 reads CASSPTRDFSYEQYF. As DNA, the CDR3 is TGTGCCAGCAGCCCCACCAGGGACTTTTCCTACGAGCAGTACTTC.

The chain recombines TRBV7-2 with TRBJ2-5, with 9 bases identical to TRBD1. CDR3 size: 14 residues. In germline, CDR1 is SGHTA, CDR2 FQGNSA. V was pared by 3 bases and J by 5 bases, with 4 bases of the junction left unmatched. The CDR3 loop is CASSLNRGQETQYF. DNA of the CDR3: TGTGCCAGCAGCTTGAACAGGGGGCAGGAGACCCAGTACTTC.